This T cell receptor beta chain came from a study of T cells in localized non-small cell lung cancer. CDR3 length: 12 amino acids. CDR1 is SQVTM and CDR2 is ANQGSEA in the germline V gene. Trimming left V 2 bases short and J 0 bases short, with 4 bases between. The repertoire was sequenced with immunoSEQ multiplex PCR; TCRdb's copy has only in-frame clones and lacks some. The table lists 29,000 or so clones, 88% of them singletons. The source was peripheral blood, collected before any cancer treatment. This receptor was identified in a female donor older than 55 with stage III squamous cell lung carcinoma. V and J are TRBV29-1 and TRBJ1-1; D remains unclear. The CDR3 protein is CSVEKLNTEAFF. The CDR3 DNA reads TGCAGCGTTGAAAAGCTGAACACTGAAGCTTTCTTT. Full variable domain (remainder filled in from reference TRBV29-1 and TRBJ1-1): SAVISQKPSRDICQRGTSLTIQCQVDSQVTMMFWYRQQPGQSLTLIATANQGSEATYESGFVIDKFPISRPNLTFSTLTVSNMSPEDSSIYLCSVEKLNTEAFFGQGTRLTVV.